The clone carrying this T cell receptor beta chain was seen a handful of times. Its specificity is unknown. Measured with immunoSEQ multiplex PCR; TCRdb has only the in-frame clones, and not every one. The data contain 280,000 or so clones, approximately 87% of them singletons. The study drew the donors from its approximately 120-subject validation cohort, separate from the 666-subject first cohort. CDR1 is SGHNT, CDR2 YYREEE, per germline (reference sequence). The length of the CDR3 is 14 residues. The J segment lost 6 bases and the V segment lost 3 bases, leaving 5 bases of the junction unmatched. The sample is drawn from a study of cytomegalovirus exposure and HLA in healthy donors. Findings and limits, study-wide: The classifier was said to identify cytomegalovirus status with high specificity and sensitivity. Three chains tied to CMV proved CMV antigen-specific in vitro. Among TCR beta chains, those listed as cytomegalovirus-associated numbered some 160.

V usage is TRBV5-4 and J usage is TRBJ2-7; TRBD2 agrees at 11 bases. The TCR sequence derives from a young woman in good health and CMV-seronegative. The specimen was PBMCs. CDR3 in DNA: TGTGCCAGCAGCTCGCCACTAGCGGGAGCCGAGCAGTACTTC. Amino acid sequence: CASSSPLAGAEQYF.